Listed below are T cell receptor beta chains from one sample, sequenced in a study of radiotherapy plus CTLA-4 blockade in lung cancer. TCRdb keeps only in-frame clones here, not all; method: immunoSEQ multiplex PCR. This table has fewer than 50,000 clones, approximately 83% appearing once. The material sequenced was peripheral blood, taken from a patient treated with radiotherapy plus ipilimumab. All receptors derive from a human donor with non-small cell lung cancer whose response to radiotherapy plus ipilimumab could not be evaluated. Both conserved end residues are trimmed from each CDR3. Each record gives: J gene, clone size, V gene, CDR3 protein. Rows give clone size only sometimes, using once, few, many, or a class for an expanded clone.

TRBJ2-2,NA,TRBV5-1,ASSFTAGTGELF
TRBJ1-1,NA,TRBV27,ASSPRTAGGAEAF
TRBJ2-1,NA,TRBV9,ASSVAAGGANEQF
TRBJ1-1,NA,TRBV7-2,ASSRDRGLNTEAF
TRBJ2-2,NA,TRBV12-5,ASGFSSSQGGFHTGELF
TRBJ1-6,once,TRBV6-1,ASSRLANSPLH
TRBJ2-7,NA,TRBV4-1,ASSPTAGGFTYEQY
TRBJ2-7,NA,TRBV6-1,ATNTGGTYEQY
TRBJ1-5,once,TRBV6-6,ASGTISNQPQH
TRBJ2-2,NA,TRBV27,ASSLGTSGANTGELF
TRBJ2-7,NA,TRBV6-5,ASSLGGSRVNEQY
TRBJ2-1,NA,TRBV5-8,ASKGLAGGLGYNEQF
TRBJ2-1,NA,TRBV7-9,ASSFPRGESYNEQF
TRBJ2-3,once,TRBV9,ASSGEDTQY
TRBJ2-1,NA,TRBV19,ASSQGSPYNEQF
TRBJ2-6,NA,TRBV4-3,ASSQAAGWTNVLT
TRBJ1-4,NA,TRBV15,ATSREQGKLF
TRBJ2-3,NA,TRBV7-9,ASSRPGSGSTDTQY
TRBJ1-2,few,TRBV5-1,ASRHRQGEDGYT
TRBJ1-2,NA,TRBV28,ASSSLGDSRSSGYT
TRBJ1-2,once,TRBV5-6,ASSLPGQIYPIYGYT
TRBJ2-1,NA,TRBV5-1,ASSSEGETYNEQF
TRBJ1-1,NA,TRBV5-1,ASSAQMRTEAF
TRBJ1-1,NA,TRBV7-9,ASSSPQGGDLEAF
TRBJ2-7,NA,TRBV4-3,ASSHSYSGGAAREQY
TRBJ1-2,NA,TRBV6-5,ASSSTGANYGYT
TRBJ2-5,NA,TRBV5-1,ASNRDPQETQY
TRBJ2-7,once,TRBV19,ATRQPGYEQY
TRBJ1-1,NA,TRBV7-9,ASTWGGATEAF
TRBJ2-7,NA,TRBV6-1,ASSETEYEQY
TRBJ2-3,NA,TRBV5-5,ASSLDLGSTDTQY
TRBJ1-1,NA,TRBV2,ASNQQGRLEAF
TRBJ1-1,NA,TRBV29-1,SVECGTGNTEAF
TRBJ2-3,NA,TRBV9,ASSLGSGSFSDTQY
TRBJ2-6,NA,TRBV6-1,ASSVMGAGANVLT
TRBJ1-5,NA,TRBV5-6,ASSRRESNQPQH
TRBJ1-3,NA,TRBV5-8,ASSRSVTASGNTIY
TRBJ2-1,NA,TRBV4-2,ASHSRDRGPDEQF
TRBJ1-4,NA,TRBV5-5,ASSSGDSGGRDEKLF
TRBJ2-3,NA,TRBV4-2,ASNRGDAGGSDTQY
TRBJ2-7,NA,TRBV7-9,ASSLGGTSGTYEQY
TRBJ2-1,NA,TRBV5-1,ASSLGTSDLRVNEQF
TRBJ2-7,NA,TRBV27,ASSPTGTSYEQY
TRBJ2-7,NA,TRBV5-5,ASSFGQGLSYEQY
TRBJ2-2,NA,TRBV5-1,ASSSTGILPGELF
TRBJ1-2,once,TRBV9,ASSVNSQPRRQANYGYT
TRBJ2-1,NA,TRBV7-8,ASLVAGGTYNEQF
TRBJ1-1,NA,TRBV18,ASSTGQGRTEAF
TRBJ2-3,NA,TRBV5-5,ASSLVGVPVPDTQY
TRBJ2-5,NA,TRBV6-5,ASSEFTPKTQY
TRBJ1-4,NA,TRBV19,ASSNEVAREKLF
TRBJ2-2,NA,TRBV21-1,ASSKSPRERGTGELF
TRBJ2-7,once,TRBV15,ATSRDVGGGGQY
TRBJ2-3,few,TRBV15,ATSPRVVIDTQY
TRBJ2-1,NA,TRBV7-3,ASSSAGGPLVYNEQF
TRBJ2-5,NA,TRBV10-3,AVQGGVSQETQY
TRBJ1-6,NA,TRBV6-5,ASSYSTNPNSPLH
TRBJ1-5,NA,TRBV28,ASSGRRDQSGQPQH
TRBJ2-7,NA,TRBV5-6,ASSLSASGGTYEQY
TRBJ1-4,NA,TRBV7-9,ASSAQRGRLF